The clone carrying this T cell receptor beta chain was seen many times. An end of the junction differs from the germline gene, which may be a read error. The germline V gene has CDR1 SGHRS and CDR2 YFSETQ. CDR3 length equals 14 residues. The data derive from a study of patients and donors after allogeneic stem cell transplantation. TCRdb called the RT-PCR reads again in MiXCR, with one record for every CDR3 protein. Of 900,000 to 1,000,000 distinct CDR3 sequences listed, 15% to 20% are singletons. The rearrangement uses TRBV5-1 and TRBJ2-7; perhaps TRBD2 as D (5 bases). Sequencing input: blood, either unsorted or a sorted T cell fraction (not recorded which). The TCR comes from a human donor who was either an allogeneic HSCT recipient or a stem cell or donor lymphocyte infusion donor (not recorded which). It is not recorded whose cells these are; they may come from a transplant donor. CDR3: CASSLDGGSYEQYF. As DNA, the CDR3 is TGTGCCAGCAGTTTAGATGGAGGCTCCTACGAGCAGTACTTC.